This T cell receptor beta chain appears in the sequencing data of a study of Ad26.COV2.S vaccination and SARS-CoV-2 variants (TCRdb year 2021). Regarding the complete study: TCRbeta repertoire sequencing was used to assess the specificity and breadth of SARS-CoV-2-reactive T cell receptors after Ad26.COV2.S vaccination. A total of around 32 samples were included in the TCR-sequenced set, comprising roughly 20 Ad26.COV2.S vaccine recipients, 5 placebo recipients and 8 SARS-CoV-2 convalescent individuals. The study at large found these results: Non-spike TCR breadth was comparable between vaccine and placebo recipients, consistent with the vaccine containing only spike. Spike-specific TCR breadth was higher in Ad26.COV2.S recipients than in placebo recipients (P = 0.0014). After vaccination, substantial breadth of spike-specific CD8+ and CD4+ T cell responses was reported. According to the authors, total T cell responses may have been underestimated by the TCR breadth and depth analyses.

On this clone: It lacks a known antigen. Base qualities are not at hand, and no much larger clone is one base apart.

The time point label of this sample denotes: individuals recovered from natural SARS-CoV-2 infection. V is cut back by 1 base and J by 7 bases, with 4 bases in the junction unmatched. Per the germline V gene, SGDLS is the CDR1 and YYNGEE is the CDR2. From its cysteine to its phenylalanine, the CDR3 spans 15 amino acids. Of all the DNA, just the CDR3 is kept, 45 bases in frame from base 1. TCRbeta CDR3 regions were sequenced with the immunoSEQ Assay. After extraction, genomic DNA underwent amplification by bias-controlled multiplex PCR, followed by high-throughput sequencing. In the source study's methods: To quantify the absolute abundance of every unique TCRbeta CDR3 region, sequences were collapsed and filtered. Usable DNA was measured by amplifying reference genes present in all nucleated cells, and TCRbeta template counts were normalized to that usable DNA to estimate T cell fraction. Repertoire TCRs were annotated as SARS-CoV-2-specific by exact matching of V gene, CDR3 amino acid sequence and J gene to a known reactive TCR set. MIRA supplied the reference SARS-CoV-2 TCR set, which was filtered for enrichment in COVID-19-positive ImmuneCODE repertoires so that public or cross-reactive TCRs were removed. Using the MIRA antigens, annotated TCRs were further analysed by specific ORF or by position within an ORF. Breadth was defined as annotated unique rearrangements over total unique productive rearrangements; depth was the summed frequency of those rearrangements. Two-sided Wilcoxon rank-sum tests were used to compare TCR breadth between groups. Here the immuneACCESS table is served through TCRdb, limited to in-frame sequences with V and J called. Missing clones are a known gap in these copies; in checked studies unresolved V genes cover under half, and the rest lacks a known reason. For V, J and clone size, that table is used; D and trimming come from the DNA. Recorded for this sample are 350,000 to 450,000 clones; 92% of them occurred a single time. Under 4% of the sample is held by the ten biggest clonotypes.

Rearrangement joined TRBV9 to TRBJ2-1, with 11 junctional bases fitting TRBD2. This clonotype was obtained from a human donor who had recovered from COVID-19. The sample consisted of peripheral blood, taken after recovery from COVID-19. The base sequence is TGTGCCAGCAGCGTATCGGGGACTAGCGGAAATGAGCAGTTCTTC. Its translation is CASSVSGTSGNEQFF.